These T cell receptor beta chains were read from a single sample in a study of response to subunit inactivated influenza vaccine. TCRdb re-called the RT-PCR reads with MiXCR, one entry per CDR3 protein. The table records 750,000 to 850,000 distinct CDR3 sequences, approximately 17% of them present only once. The sample was PBMCs from blood, taken about 5 days after vaccination. Every receptor here comes from a man aged 50-60 years who received an inactivated influenza vaccine. The CDR3 runs from the conserved cysteine through the conserved F or W. Fields, in order: J gene, clone size, V gene, D gene, CDR3 DNA, CDR3 protein. D genes are given only for firm matches. The size field is filled for only some rows; it gives once, few, many or a size class.

>TRBJ2-1|few|TRBV7-2|TRBD2
TGTGCCAGCAGCTTAGTTAGCGGGAGTACAAATGAGCAGTTCTTC
CASSLVSGSTNEQFF
>TRBJ2-7|.|TRBV5-1|TRBD2
TGCGCCAGCAGCTCATTAAGTGGATCAGCGGGGGGTGAGCAGTACTTC
CASSSLSGSAGGEQYF
>TRBJ2-1|few|TRBV10-3|.
TGTGCCAGCAACGCCAGGGGGGCCAGAGGTAACAATGAGCAGTTCTTC
CASNARGARGNNEQFF
>TRBJ1-2|.|TRBV7-9|TRBD1
TGTGCCAGCAGCCCCCGGGACAGGGACGGATGCACCTTC
CASSPRDRDGCTF
>TRBJ2-7|.|TRBV28|.
TGTGCCAGCAGCCCGCGGGGACGTGTCTCCTACGAGCAGTACTTC
CASSPRGRVSYEQYF
>TRBJ2-7|many|TRBV12-3/TRBV12-4|.
TGTGCCAGCAGTCCTGTGACAAGCAGCTACGAGCAGTACTTC
CASSPVTSSYEQYF
>TRBJ1-1|few|TRBV6-5|.
TGTGCCAGCAGTTACCGTCCGGAAAGGGGCACTGAAGCTTTCTTT
CASSYRPERGTEAFF
>TRBJ2-1|few|TRBV20-1|TRBD2
TGCAGGCCGTGGCAACTAGCGGGGGGGCCCAATGAGCAGTTCTTC
CRPWQLAGGPNEQFF
>TRBJ2-1|few|TRBV4-1|TRBD2
TGCGCCAGCAGCCAAGGACTAGCGGGGGGGCCGCATGAGCAGTTCTTC
CASSQGLAGGPHEQFF
>TRBJ1-2|few|TRBV5-1|TRBD1
TGCGCCAGCAGCTTGACCGGGACAGGGTCTGGCTATGGCTACACCTTC
CASSLTGTGSGYGYTF
>TRBJ2-7|.|TRBV7-2|.
TGTGCCAGCAGCTCCCGGACAGTCTACGAGCAGTACTTC
CASSSRTVYEQYF
>TRBJ2-5|many|TRBV12-3/TRBV12-4|TRBD1
TGTGCCAGCAGTCCTACAGGGGGCCAAAGGGAGACCCAGTACTTC
CASSPTGGQRETQYF
>TRBJ2-1|.|TRBV2|.
TGTGCCAGCAGTGACGGGGTAGGCTCCTACAATGAGCAGTTCTTC
CASSDGVGSYNEQFF
>TRBJ1-1|.|TRBV5-1|.
TGCGCCAGCAGCTTGGTCCGGACTGAGGTCACTGAAGCTTTCTTT
CASSLVRTEVTEAFF
>TRBJ1-5|few|TRBV20-1|.
TGCAGTGGTAAGGCTGGGGATCAGCCCCAGCATTTT
CSGKAGDQPQHF
>TRBJ2-5|.|TRBV4-3|.
TGCGCCAGCAGCTACGACCCGGACACAGGAGGGGAGACCCAGTACTTC
CASSYDPDTGGETQYF
>TRBJ2-1|few|TRBV5-5|.
TGTGCCAGCAGCTTGGTTGGGGGGGCTAGCACTTACAATGAGCAGTTCTTC
CASSLVGGASTYNEQFF
>TRBJ2-1|.|TRBV27|TRBD2
TGTGCCAGCAGCGGAGTGGGAGGGTACAATGAGCAGTTCTTC
CASSGVGGYNEQFF
>TRBJ1-2|.|TRBV4-3|.
TGCGCCAGCAGCCAAGAAGTGGGGCAGATCTATGGCTACACCTTC
CASSQEVGQIYGYTF
>TRBJ1-1|.|TRBV7-9|.
TGTGCCAGCAGCCAACAGGACGGGGGGGAGACTGAAGCTTTCTTT
CASSQQDGGETEAFF
>TRBJ1-1|many|TRBV7-9|.
TGTGCCAGCAGCTCAAGGGGGATGAACACTGAAGCTTTCTTT
CASSSRGMNTEAFF
>TRBJ2-7|few|TRBV20-1|.
TGCAGTGCTGATAGACGGTCCTACGAGCAGTACTTC
CSADRRSYEQYF
>TRBJ2-7|.|TRBV7-2|TRBD2
TGTGCCAGCAGCTCGAGGCTAGCGGGGGGTACCTACGAGCAGTACTTC
CASSSRLAGGTYEQYF
>TRBJ1-2|many|TRBV6-1|.
TGTGCCAGCGGCCGTGGCGCGGGGTTCTATGGCTACACCTTC
CASGRGAGFYGYTF
>TRBJ2-2|few|TRBV6-6|.
TGTGCCAGCAGCAGACCTACCGGGGAGCTGTTTTTT
CASSRPTGELFF
>TRBJ2-5|few|TRBV28|TRBD1
TGTGCCAGCAGTCTTATCGGGACAGGGCAAGAGACCCAGTACTTC
CASSLIGTGQETQYF
>TRBJ2-7|.|TRBV3-1|.
TGTGCCAGCAGCCAGGACGGAGGTTCCTACGAGCAGTACTTC
CASSQDGGSYEQYF
>TRBJ2-1|.|TRBV28|.
TGTGCCACCACGGGGCAAGTAGCGGAGGTTTACAATGAGCAGTTCTTC
CATTGQVAEVYNEQFF
>TRBJ2-7|.|TRBV28|.
TGTGCCAGCAGTTTTGCAGGATTGTCCTACGAGCAGTACTTC
CASSFAGLSYEQYF
>TRBJ2-1|.|TRBV6-5|TRBD2
TGTGCCAGTTGGAGGACTAGCAATGAGCAGTTCTTC
CASWRTSNEQFF
>TRBJ2-5|few|TRBV12-3/TRBV12-4|TRBD1
TGTGCCAGCAGTCTATGGGGACAGGGGGAAGGGGCCCAGTACTTC
CASSLWGQGEGAQYF
>TRBJ1-1|.|TRBV12-3/TRBV12-4|.
TGTGCCAGCAGTTTATTGGGGGCCACTGAAGCTTTCTTT
CASSLLGATEAFF
>TRBJ2-1|.|TRBV15|.
TGTGCCACCAGCAGTCCAGACCGGGACCCTGCGGCGGATGAGCAGTTCTTC
CATSSPDRDPAADEQFF
>TRBJ2-2|.|TRBV7-2|.
TGTGCCAGCAGCTTGGCGACGGCCGGGCGACGTTGGTACACCGGGGAGCTGTTTTTT
CASSLATAGRRWYTGELFF
>TRBJ2-2|many|TRBV4-3|.
TGCGCCAGCAGCGTGACAGGGAACACCGGGGAGCTGTTTTTT
CASSVTGNTGELFF
>TRBJ1-2|few|TRBV28|.
TGTGCCAGCAGTTTACAGGGTTGGAACTATGGCTACACCTTC
CASSLQGWNYGYTF
>TRBJ2-3|many|TRBV10-3|.
TGTGCCATCAGACCGGAGGTAGGAGATACGCAGTATTTT
CAIRPEVGDTQYF
>TRBJ2-2|few|TRBV6-4|.
TGTGCCAGCAGTGAACAACCAATAGCGAACACCGGGGAGCTGTTTTTT
CASSEQPIANTGELFF
>TRBJ2-1|few|TRBV7-3|TRBD2
TGTGCCAGCAGCCCTCGCGCGGGAGGGCCGGGAAATGAGCAGTTCTTC
CASSPRAGGPGNEQFF
>TRBJ2-3|few|TRBV7-9|.
TGTGCCTCCCATAGAGGGGGTAATACAGATACGCAGTATTTT
CASHRGGNTDTQYF
>TRBJ2-4|few|TRBV2|.
TGTGCCAGCAGGGGATTTGACATTCAGTACTTC
CASRGFDIQYF
>TRBJ2-3|few|TRBV7-9|.
TGTGCCAGCAGCCCTGGCGGCGGAACCACAGATACGCAGTATTTT
CASSPGGGTTDTQYF
>TRBJ1-1|few|TRBV29-1|TRBD1
TGCAGCCCGGGGGGGGACAGGGGGCACGGTGAAGCTTTCTTT
CSPGGDRGHGEAFF
>TRBJ2-1|few|TRBV4-2|TRBD2
TGTGCCAGCAGCCATACAGTCCCGGGACTAGCGGATACGGGCAATGAGCAGTTCTTC
CASSHTVPGLADTGNEQFF
>TRBJ2-1|few|TRBV6-1|.
TGTGCCAGCAGGCCCGGACAGTACAACAATGAGCAGTTCTTC
CASRPGQYNNEQFF
>TRBJ2-3|.|TRBV28|TRBD1
TGTGCCAGCAGTTTGAGGGCGAGACAGGGACCCTATACGCAGTATTTT
CASSLRARQGPYTQYF
>TRBJ2-1|.|TRBV15|TRBD2
TGTGCCACCAGCAGAGTTGAGCGGGAATATGAGCAGTTCTTC
CATSRVEREYEQFF
>TRBJ1-6|.|TRBV6-1|TRBD1
TGTGCCAGCAGAGGGACAGGGGGTGCGAATTCACCCCTCCACTTT
CASRGTGGANSPLHF